The clone carrying this T cell receptor beta chain was seen a handful of times. Trimming took 5 bases from V and 11 from J; bases not matched to a gene: 3. The CDR3 sequence is 11 residues long. CDR1 SGHAT and CDR2 FQNNGV come from the germline V gene. These data originate in a study of T-cell memory formation after mild COVID-19. TCR alpha and TCR beta cDNA libraries with sample barcodes and UMIs came from 5'RACE using constant-segment primers. Each CDR3 protein gets one entry after TCRdb re-called the 5' RACE reads with MiXCR. The table lists 150,000 to 200,000 distinct CDR3 sequences, 11% of them singletons, with approximately 3.8% in the top ten.

The clonotype originates from a man aged 18 to 29 who had mild COVID-19 (a few samples of this study predate the infection). Cell type and time point are not known. The V and J genes are TRBV11-2 and TRBJ1-1; 9 positions match TRBD1. The specimen was PBMCs or a T cell subset sorted from them (not recorded which). The CDR3 bases are TGTGCCAGCAGCCGAACAGGGGGCGCTTTCTTT. Residues: CASSRTGGAFF.